This TCR beta chain was identified during a study of blood T cell repertoires in COVID-19. Study summary: COVID-19 samples collected from the United States, Italy and Spain covered acute and convalescent phases. The analysed material was cDNA or gDNA that came from T cells, B-cell-depleted T cells, or PBMCs.

This CDR3 has 16 amino acids. Germline loops: CDR1 SGDLS, CDR2 YYNGEE. Trimming stripped 4 bases from V and 6 bases from J, with 20 bases between. How the authors handled the data: From reference gene primer amplification, estimates of nucleated cell counts were derived. Measured with immunoSEQ multiplex PCR; TCRdb has only the in-frame clones, and not every one. The DNA was the basis for D and trimming; V, J and clone size are from that table. The table shows about 24,000 clones, with about 84% occurring only once. Sequencing was performed on peripheral blood. The TCR originated in a human donor with active COVID-19. The donor label of this sample is uncertain. J is TRBJ2-4 and V is TRBV9; D is possibly TRBD1 (7 bases). The CDR3: CASSKAGGGVGNIQYF. The CDR3 nucleotides are TGTGCCAGCAGCAAAGCCGGAGGGGGCGTAGGAAACATTCAGTACTTC.